This TCR beta chain is from a study of identical twins. TCRdb reprocessed the 5' RACE reads with MiXCR, giving one entry per CDR3 protein. The sample carries some 600,000 distinct CDR3 sequences, about 7.1% recorded once. The same sample was also studied in work on yellow fever vaccine responses in identical twins.

This receptor was obtained from a woman younger than 35 in good health. The sequencing input was PBMCs.

The CDR3 is CASSLRGLAGVNTGELFF. CDR3 nucleotide sequence: TGTGCCAGCAGCTTAAGGGGTCTAGCGGGAGTGAACACCGGGGAGCTGTTTTTT. This chain connects TRBV27 to TRBJ2-2, with TRBD2 matching over 10 bases. The CDR3 runs to 18 residues. Germline CDR1 MNHEY, CDR2 SMNVEV (reference sequence). V was pared by 6 bases and J by 1 base, with 11 bases of the junction left unmatched.